This TCR beta chain was recorded in a study of PD-L1 blockade in urothelial cancer. Study as a whole: Tumor samples held a median approximately 1,400 T cells.

This clone was recorded a few times. Trimming left V 5 bases short and J 4 bases short, with 9 bases between. Germline V CDR1 and CDR2: MDHEN, SYDVKM. The CDR3 totals 13 residues. Sequenced by immunoSEQ multiplex PCR; TCRdb stores in-frame clones only, minus some. The sample contains about 32,000 clones, roughly a third of which appear only once. The chain uses TRBV28 and TRBJ1-5; possibly TRBD1 for D (6 bases). The source material was tumor tissue, sampled before atezolizumab (anti-PD-L1) treatment. This clonotype was sampled from a man in his 60s with urothelial cancer. The CDR3 region has the DNA TGTGCCAGCAGTCCACAGGGTAATCAGCCCCAGCATTTT. Translated: CASSPQGNQPQHF.